The sequence of this TCR beta chain was determined in a study of blood T cell repertoires in COVID-19 (dated by TCRdb to 2020 to 2021). Study-level background: Samples covering the acute and convalescent phases of COVID-19 were provided by collaborators in the United States, Italy and Spain. The material from the prospective study consisted of cDNA or gDNA derived from T cells, B-cell-depleted T cells, or PBMCs. Deeply sampled blood TCRbeta repertoires from subjects exposed to, actively infected with, or recovered from COVID-19 were included in the dataset. The repertoires were released in a freely available public database intended as a resource for research on the immune response to SARS-CoV-2. Samples came from the ongoing ImmuneRACE study (first 160 participants) plus 1,254 subjects from 6 global collaborators. A de-identified subject ID, COVID-19 status, age in years and sex were almost always included in the sample metadata. Where HLA class I and class II types were available, the types were taken from metadata supplied by the sample provider, not from assay-based typing.

Findings and caveats that apply to the study as a whole: Clinical and demographic metadata were provided uncurated, with the amount varying by source and participant.

With respect to this clone: Its cognate antigen has yet to be identified. The record has no base qualities; no much larger clone is one base away.

The immunoSEQ Assay, a bias-controlled multiplex PCR, was used to amplify TCRbeta CDR3 regions from genomic DNA. Concerning the study's data processing: The number of nucleated cells in each sample was estimated by amplification of reference gene primers within the assay. To quantify the absolute abundance of each unique TCRbeta CDR3 rearrangement, sequence reads were collapsed and filtered. Productive Simpson clonality was computed per sample as the square root of Simpson's diversity index over productive rearrangements. TCRdb retrieved this table from immuneACCESS and kept in-frame rearrangements only. Not all clones are present; in checked studies, unresolved V genes account for under half, and no reason is known for the remainder. Clone size and the V and J calls come from that table; the DNA yielded D and trimming. Recorded for this sample are roughly 230,000 clones; around 82% of them occurred a single time. Less than 5.5% of the sample is in the top ten clones.

Collaborating institutions collected whole blood in K2EDTA tubes following their own protocols. For TCRbeta analysis, collaborators shipped samples in one of three forms: frozen whole blood, isolated PBMCs, or DNA extracted from either of those sample types. The germline V gene gives CDR1 as MGHRA and CDR2 as YSYEKL. Including the terminal cysteine and phenylalanine, the CDR3 comprises 14 residues. The sequence is cut down to CDR3 DNA, 42 bases in frame from base 1. V and J are truncated by 0 bases and 1 base respectively, leaving an intervening sequence of 7 bases. This TCR was recovered from a man in his fifties or sixties with active or convalescent COVID-19. The receptor chain draws on TRBV4-1 and TRBJ2-7; the D region possibly corresponds to TRBD1 (5 bases align). The sample taken for sequencing was peripheral blood. The CDR3: CASSQEPGSYEQYF. Read as DNA, the sequence is TGCGCCAGCAGCCAAGAACCAGGGTCCTACGAGCAGTACTTC.